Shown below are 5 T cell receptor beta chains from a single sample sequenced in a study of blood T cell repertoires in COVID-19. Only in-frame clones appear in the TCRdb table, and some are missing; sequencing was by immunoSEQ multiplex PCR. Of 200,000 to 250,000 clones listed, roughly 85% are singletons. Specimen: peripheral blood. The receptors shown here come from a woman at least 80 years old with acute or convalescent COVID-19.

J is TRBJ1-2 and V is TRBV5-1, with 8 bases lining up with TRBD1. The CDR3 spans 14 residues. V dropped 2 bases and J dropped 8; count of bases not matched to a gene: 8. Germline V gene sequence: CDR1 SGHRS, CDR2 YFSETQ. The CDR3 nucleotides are TGCGCCAGCAGCTTAGGACAGGGAGAAGAAGGCTACACCTTC. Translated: CASSLGQGEEGYTF.

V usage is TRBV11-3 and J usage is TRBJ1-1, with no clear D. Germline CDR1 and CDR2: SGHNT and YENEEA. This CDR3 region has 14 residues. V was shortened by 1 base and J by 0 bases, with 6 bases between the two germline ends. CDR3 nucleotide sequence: TGTGCCAGCAGCTTAGGTCAGTTGAACACTGAAGCTTTCTTT. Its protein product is CASSLGQLNTEAFF.

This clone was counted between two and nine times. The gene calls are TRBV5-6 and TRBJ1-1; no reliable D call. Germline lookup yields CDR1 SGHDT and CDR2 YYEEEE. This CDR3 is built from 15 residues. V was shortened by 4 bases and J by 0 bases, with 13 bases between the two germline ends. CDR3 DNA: TGTGCCAGCAGCAGAGGAGAGAGAATGAACACTGAAGCTTTCTTT. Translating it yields CASSRGERMNTEAFF.

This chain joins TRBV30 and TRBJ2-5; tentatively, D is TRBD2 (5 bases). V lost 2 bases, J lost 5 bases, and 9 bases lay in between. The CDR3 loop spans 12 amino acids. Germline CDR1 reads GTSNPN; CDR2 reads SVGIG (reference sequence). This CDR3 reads CAWSRGSETQYF. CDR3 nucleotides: TGTGCCTGGAGTCGAGGGTCGGAGACCCAGTACTTC.

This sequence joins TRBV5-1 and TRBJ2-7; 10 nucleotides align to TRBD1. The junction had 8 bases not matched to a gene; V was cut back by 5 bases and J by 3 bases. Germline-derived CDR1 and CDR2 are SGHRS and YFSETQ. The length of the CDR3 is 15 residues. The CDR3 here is CASRGGTGALYEQYF. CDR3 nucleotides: TGCGCCAGCAGGGGCGGGACAGGGGCACTCTACGAGCAGTACTTC.